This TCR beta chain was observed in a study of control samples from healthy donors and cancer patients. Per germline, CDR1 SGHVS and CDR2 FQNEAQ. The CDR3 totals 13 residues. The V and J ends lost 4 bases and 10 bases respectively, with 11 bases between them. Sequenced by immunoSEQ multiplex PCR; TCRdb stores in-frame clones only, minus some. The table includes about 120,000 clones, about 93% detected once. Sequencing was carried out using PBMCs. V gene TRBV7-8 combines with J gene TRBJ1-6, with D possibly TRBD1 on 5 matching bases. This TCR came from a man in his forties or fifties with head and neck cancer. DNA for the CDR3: TGTGCCAGCAGCTCAAGGACATCCTCACCCCTCCACTTT. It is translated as CASSSRTSSPLHF. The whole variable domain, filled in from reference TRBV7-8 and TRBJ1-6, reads GAGVSQSPRYKVAKRGQDVALRCDPISGHVSLFWYQQALGQGPEFLTYFQNEAQLDKSGLPSDRFFAERPEGSVSTLKIQRTQQEDSAVYLCASSSRTSSPLHFGNGTRLTVT.